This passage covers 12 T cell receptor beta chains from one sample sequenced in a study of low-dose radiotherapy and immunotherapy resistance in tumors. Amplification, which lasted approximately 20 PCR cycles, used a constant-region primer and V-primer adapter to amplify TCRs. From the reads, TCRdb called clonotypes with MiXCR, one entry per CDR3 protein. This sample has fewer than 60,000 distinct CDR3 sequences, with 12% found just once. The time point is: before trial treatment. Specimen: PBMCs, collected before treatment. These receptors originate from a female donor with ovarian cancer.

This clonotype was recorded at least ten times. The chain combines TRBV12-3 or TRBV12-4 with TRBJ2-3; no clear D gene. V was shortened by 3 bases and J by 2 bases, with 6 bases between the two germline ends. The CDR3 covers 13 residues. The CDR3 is CASSFWNTDTQYF. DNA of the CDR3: TGTGCCAGCAGTTTTTGGAACACAGATACGCAGTATTTT.

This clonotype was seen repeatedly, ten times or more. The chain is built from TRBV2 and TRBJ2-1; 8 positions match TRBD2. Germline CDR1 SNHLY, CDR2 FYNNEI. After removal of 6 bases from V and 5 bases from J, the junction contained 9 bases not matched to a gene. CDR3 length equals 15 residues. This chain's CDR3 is CASSKGLGGNNEQFF. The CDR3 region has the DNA TGTGCCAGCAGCAAGGGACTAGGGGGGAACAATGAGCAGTTCTTC.

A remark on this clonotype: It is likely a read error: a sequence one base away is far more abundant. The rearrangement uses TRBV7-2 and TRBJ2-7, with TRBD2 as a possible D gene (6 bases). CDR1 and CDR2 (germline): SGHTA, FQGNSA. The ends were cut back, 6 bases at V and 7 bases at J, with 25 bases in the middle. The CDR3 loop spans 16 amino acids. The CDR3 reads CASRRGRDWSYNEQYF. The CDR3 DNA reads TGTGCCAGCAGAAGAGGTAGGGACTGGAGCTACAATGAGCAGTACTTC. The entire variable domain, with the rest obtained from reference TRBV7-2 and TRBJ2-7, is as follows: GAGVSQSPSNKVTEKGKDVELRCDPISGHTALYWYRQSLGQGLEFLIYFQGNSAPDKSGLPSDRFSAERTGGSVSTLTIQRTQQEDSAVYLCASRRGRDWSYNEQYFGPGTRLTVT.

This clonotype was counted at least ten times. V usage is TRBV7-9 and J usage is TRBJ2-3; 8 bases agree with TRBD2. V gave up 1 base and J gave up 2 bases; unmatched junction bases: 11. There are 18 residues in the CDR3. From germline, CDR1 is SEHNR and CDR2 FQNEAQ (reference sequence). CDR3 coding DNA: TGTGCCAGCAGCTTAGGGTCAGGGCGGGGGGCGCTCACAGATACGCAGTATTTT. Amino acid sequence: CASSLGSGRGALTDTQYF.

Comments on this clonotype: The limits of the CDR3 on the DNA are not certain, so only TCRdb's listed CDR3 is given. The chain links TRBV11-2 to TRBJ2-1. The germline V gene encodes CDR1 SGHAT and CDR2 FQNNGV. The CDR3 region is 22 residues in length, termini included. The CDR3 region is CASTNQTSMYLCASTQGDEQFF.

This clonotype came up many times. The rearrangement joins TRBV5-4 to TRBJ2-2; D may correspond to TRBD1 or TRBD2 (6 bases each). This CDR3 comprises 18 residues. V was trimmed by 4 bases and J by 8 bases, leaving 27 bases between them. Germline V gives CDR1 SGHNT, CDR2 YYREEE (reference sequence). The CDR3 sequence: CASSPPEWGAGLEGELFF. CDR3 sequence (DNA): TGTGCCAGCAGCCCGCCCGAGTGGGGGGCTGGTCTCGAGGGGGAGCTGTTTTTT.

In nucleotides, the CDR3 is TGTGCCTGGGAAGCGCAGGGGGTCACAGATACGCAGTATTTT. This gives the protein CAWEAQGVTDTQYF. The chain couples TRBV30 to TRBJ2-3; 7 positions agree with TRBD1. Trimming cost V 5 bases and J 2 bases; bases outside gene matches: 7. This CDR3 is built from 14 residues. The V gene's germline CDR1 is GTSNPN and CDR2 SVGIG (reference sequence).

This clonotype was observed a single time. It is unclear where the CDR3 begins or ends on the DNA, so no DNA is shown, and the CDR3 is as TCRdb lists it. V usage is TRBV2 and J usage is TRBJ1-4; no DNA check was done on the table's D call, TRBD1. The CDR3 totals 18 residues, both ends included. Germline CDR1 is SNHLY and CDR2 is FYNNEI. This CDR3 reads CASTEQGVNEKLFFFFFF.

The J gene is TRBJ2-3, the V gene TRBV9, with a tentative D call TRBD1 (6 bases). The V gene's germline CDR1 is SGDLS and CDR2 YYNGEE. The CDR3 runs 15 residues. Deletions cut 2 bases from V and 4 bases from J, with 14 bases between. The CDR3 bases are TGTGCCAGCAGCGTCTTGGGGACATTACCAGATACGCAGTATTTT. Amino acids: CASSVLGTLPDTQYF.

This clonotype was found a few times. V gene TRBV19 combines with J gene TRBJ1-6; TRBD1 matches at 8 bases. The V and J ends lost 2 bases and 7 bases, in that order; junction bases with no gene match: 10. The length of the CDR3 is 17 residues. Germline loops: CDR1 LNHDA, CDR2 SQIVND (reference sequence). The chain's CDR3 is CASSITADRAGNSPLHF. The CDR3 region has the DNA TGTGCCAGTAGTATAACCGCGGACAGGGCGGGGAATTCACCCCTCCACTTT.

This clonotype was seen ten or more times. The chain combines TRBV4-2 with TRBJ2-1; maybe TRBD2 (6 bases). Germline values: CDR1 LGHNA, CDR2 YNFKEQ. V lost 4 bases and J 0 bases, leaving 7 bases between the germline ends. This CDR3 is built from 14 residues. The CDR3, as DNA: TGTGCCAGCAGCCGGGGGGTCTCCTACAATGAGCAGTTCTTC. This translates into CASSRGVSYNEQFF.

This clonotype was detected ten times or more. The CDR3 sequence: CSVEEAPYGYTF. For the CDR3, the DNA is TGCAGCGTTGAAGAGGCACCCTATGGCTACACCTTC. The chain joins TRBV29-1 to TRBJ1-2, with D unresolved. Germline V lookup: CDR1 SQVTM, CDR2 ANQGSEA. CDR3 size: 12 residues. Trimming cost V 0 bases and J 4 bases, with 6 bases left between them.